The 22 T cell receptor beta chains listed next were all sequenced from one sample in a study of T cells after yellow fever vaccination (dated by TCRdb to between 2018 and 2020). The library was produced with 5' RACE. The listed sequencing device is Illumina HiSeq 2500. TCRdb trimmed the raw reads at Q25, called clones with MiXCR and kept productive beta chains. Rows are combined by CDR3 protein, so each entry shows the most common genes and DNA. The sample records 120,000 or so distinct CDR3 sequences, more than 5.5% of which are singletons. The ten largest account for over 2.5% of the sample. The sample's treatment or condition label, decoded: live attenuated yellow fever vaccine strain. Specimen: CD4+ T cells sorted from PBMCs, collected about 41 days after the first yellow fever vaccination. Every receptor here comes from a man between 18 and 29 years old who received the YFV17D yellow fever vaccine.

This clonotype was seen many times. CDR3 sequence: CASRVLRDLTEAFF. Here the CDR3 DNA reads TGTGCCAGCAGGGTTCTCAGGGACCTCACTGAAGCTTTCTTT. The chain carries TRBV28 and TRBJ1-1, with D tentatively TRBD1 (5 bases). Germline V CDR1 and CDR2: MDHEN, SYDVKM. CDR3 length: 14 residues. The V end lost 6 bases, the J end lost 4 bases, and 15 bases lay between the germline ends.

In its sample, this clonotype was seen many times. This chain links TRBV9 with TRBJ1-6; D gene ambiguous. Trimming pared 2 bases from V and 8 bases from J, leaving 11 bases between. This CDR3 region has 14 residues. CDR1 and CDR2 (germline): SGDLS, YYNGEE. The CDR3 DNA reads TGTGCCAGCAGCGTTGGGCAGGCACATTCACCCCTCCACTTT. Its protein product is CASSVGQAHSPLHF.

This clonotype is labeled as medium-sized. The chain joins TRBV20-1 to TRBJ2-1, with TRBD2 identical over 7 bases. The CDR3 runs 14 residues. Trimming at V came to 6 bases and at J to 4 bases, leaving 9 bases not matched to a gene. Germline CDR1 reads DFQATT; CDR2 reads SNEGSKA (reference sequence). CDR3 DNA: TGCAGTGCCAAGAACTCGGGGGGATACAATGAGCAGTTCTTC. Its translation is CSAKNSGGYNEQFF.

This clonotype has at least ten counts. V and J are TRBV6-5 and TRBJ2-7; 7 bases match TRBD2. This CDR3 is 15 amino acids long. The V and J ends lost 0 bases and 4 bases, in that order; junction bases with no gene match: 6. The germline gives CDR1 MNHEY, CDR2 SVGAGI. Written as DNA, the CDR3 is TGTGCCAGCAGTTACTCGGGACTACCGCCTTACGAGCAGTACTTC. Its translation: CASSYSGLPPYEQYF.

DNA of the CDR3: TGTGCCAGCAGCTTACTACAAGGAACTAGCACAGATACGCAGTATTTT. Translation: CASSLLQGTSTDTQYF. The V gene is TRBV5-6, the J gene TRBJ2-3; D uncertain. Germline-derived CDR1 and CDR2 are SGHDT and YYEEEE. This CDR3 is built from 16 residues. V gave up 2 bases and J gave up 0 bases, with 13 bases separating them. Looking up the rest from reference TRBV5-6 and TRBJ2-3 gives the full variable domain: DAGVTQSPTHLIKTRGQQVTLRCSPKSGHDTVSWYQQALGQGPQFIFQYYEEEERQRGNFPDRFSGHQFPNYSSELNVNALLLGDSALYLCASSLLQGTSTDTQYFGPGTRLTVL.

This clonotype was seen ten or more times. The chain joins TRBV5-1 to TRBJ1-1; 10 nucleotides agree with TRBD1. Germline V gene sequence: CDR1 SGHRS, CDR2 YFSETQ. V lost 4 bases and J lost 5; bases outside the gene matches: 5. The CDR3 covers 14 residues. CDR3 protein: CASSRDRGSTEAFF. For the CDR3, the DNA is TGCGCCAGCAGCCGGGACAGGGGCTCGACTGAAGCTTTCTTT.

This clonotype was counted ten times or more. V usage is TRBV5-1 and J usage is TRBJ2-3; D is uncertain. The CDR3 is made up of 14 amino acids. Looked up from germline, CDR1 is SGHRS and CDR2 is YFSETQ. Trimming removed 6 bases from V and 5 bases from J, with 16 bases in between. CDR3 protein: CASNPGLLGDTQYF. CDR3 nucleotide sequence: TGCGCCAGCAATCCTGGATTGCTAGGAGATACGCAGTATTTT.

This clonotype was observed a few times. This chain links TRBV18 with TRBJ2-1; D tentatively reads TRBD1 or TRBD2 (5 bases each). Looked up from germline, CDR1 is KGHSH and CDR2 is LQKENI. V lost 3 bases, J lost 8 bases, and 8 bases lay in between. This CDR3 contains 12 residues. The CDR3 coding sequence is TGTGCCAGCTCACCGATGGGGGATGAGCAGTTCTTC. It translates to CASSPMGDEQFF.

This clonotype was seen ten or more times. This chain uses TRBV25-1 with TRBJ1-4; 7 bases map to TRBD1. V gave up 6 bases and J gave up 10 bases; unmatched junction bases: 8. In germline, CDR1 is MGHDK, CDR2 SYGVNS. There are 13 residues in the CDR3. The CDR3 spells CASSQGGGGKLFF. CDR3 in DNA: TGTGCCAGCAGCCAGGGGGGTGGCGGAAAACTGTTTTTT.

This clonotype has at least ten counts. The chain links TRBV6-5 to TRBJ1-1; D remains unclear. The V end was cut by 6 bases, the J end by 1 base, with 15 bases between. The CDR3 length is 15 residues. Germline CDR1 reads MNHEY; CDR2 reads SVGAGI. The CDR3 sequence: CASSPPRHSNTEAFF. Written as DNA, the CDR3 is TGTGCCAGCAGCCCGCCACGGCACTCGAACACTGAAGCTTTCTTT.

This clonotype has a count of ten or more. This chain links TRBV7-9 with TRBJ2-7; D is unresolved. Germline-derived CDR1 and CDR2 are SEHNR and FQNEAQ (reference sequence). V shed 5 bases and J shed 4 bases, with 15 bases lying between them. The CDR3 extends over 14 amino acids. The CDR3 nucleotides are TGTGCCAGCAGCGAGAAGAGGTCTTCGTACGAGCAGTACGTC. Its translation: CASSEKRSSYEQYV.

This clonotype has a count of ten or more. The chain recombines TRBV15 with TRBJ2-4, with D tentatively TRBD1 (5 bases). CDR1 LNHNV and CDR2 YYDKDF come from the germline V gene (reference sequence). The CDR3 extends over 17 amino acids. The germline V and J ends were trimmed by 0 bases and 1 base, with 13 bases remaining between them. The CDR3 loop reads CATSRDSQGFAKNIQYF. The CDR3 DNA follows: TGTGCCACCAGCAGAGATAGCCAGGGTTTCGCCAAAAACATTCAGTACTTC.

This clonotype occurred many times. This chain uses TRBV27 with TRBJ2-7, with 8 bases matching TRBD1. Germline V gives CDR1 MNHEY, CDR2 SMNVEV (reference sequence). The CDR3 runs 13 residues. Trimming at V came to 6 bases and at J to 9 bases, leaving 10 bases not matched to a gene. CDR3 in DNA: TGTGCCAGCAGACGGGACAGGTTAAGGCGGCAGTACTTC. This codes for CASRRDRLRRQYF.

The sample holds many counts of this clonotype. V gene TRBV5-1 combines with J gene TRBJ2-3; D is possibly TRBD1 or TRBD2 (6 bases each). This CDR3 spans 16 amino acids. Germline V gene sequence: CDR1 SGHRS, CDR2 YFSETQ. V lost 4 bases and J lost 1, with 16 bases in between. This CDR3 is CASSPRVGGRTDTQYF. CDR3 coding DNA: TGCGCCAGCAGCCCCAGGGTGGGGGGCCGCACAGATACGCAGTATTTT.

The chain carries TRBV7-2 and TRBJ1-1; unclear D gene. The CDR3 sequence is 17 residues long. V dropped 5 bases and J dropped 1 base, with 20 bases sitting between them. Germline values: CDR1 SGHTA, CDR2 FQGNSA. The CDR3 coding sequence is TGTGCCAGCAGCCGCCCCTTGCGGGGTAGGGCGAACACTGAAGCTTTCTTT. It yields the protein CASSRPLRGRANTEAFF. Using reference TRBV7-2 and TRBJ1-1 for the parts outside the CDR3, the full variable domain is GAGVSQSPSNKVTEKGKDVELRCDPISGHTALYWYRQSLGQGLEFLIYFQGNSAPDKSGLPSDRFSAERTGGSVSTLTIQRTQQEDSAVYLCASSRPLRGRANTEAFFGQGTRLTVV.

In this sample, this clonotype turned up a few times. This chain joins TRBV5-4 and TRBJ2-3; D possibly uses TRBD1 or TRBD2 (5 bases each). CDR3 length: 14 amino acids. Trimming cost V 4 bases and J 5 bases, with 14 bases left between them. Per germline, CDR1 SGHNT and CDR2 YYREEE (reference sequence). Written as DNA, the CDR3 is TGTGCCAGCAGCCCTCTGAGGGGTGAAGATACGCAGTATTTT. It translates to CASSPLRGEDTQYF.

A few counts support this clonotype. The chain joins TRBV7-2 to TRBJ2-7, with D tentatively TRBD2 (5 bases). The germline gives CDR1 SGHTA, CDR2 FQGNSA. Trimming pared 5 bases from V and 3 bases from J, leaving 14 bases between. The CDR3 loop spans 14 amino acids. The CDR3 here is CASSNFGGDYEQYF. CDR3 in DNA: TGTGCCAGCAGCAACTTCGGAGGAGACTACGAGCAGTACTTC.

This clonotype was detected ten times or more. The rearrangement joins TRBV9 to TRBJ2-3; 9 bases map to TRBD2. After removal of 0 bases from V and 4 bases from J, the junction contained 6 bases not matched to a gene. CDR3 length: 16 residues. Germline values: CDR1 SGDLS, CDR2 YYNGEE. The CDR3, as DNA: TGTGCCAGCAGCGTAGGATCACTAGCGGGTTCAGATACGCAGTATTTT. This sequence encodes CASSVGSLAGSDTQYF.

This clonotype was picked up many times. This chain joins TRBV5-6 and TRBJ2-3, with 9 bases identical to TRBD2. Germline V gene lookup returns CDR1 SGHDT and CDR2 YYEEEE. The trim removed 7 bases at V and 2 bases at J, leaving 23 bases unmatched. The CDR3 covers 20 residues. Written as DNA, the CDR3 is TGTGCCAGCGGGGGACTAGCCTCGTTGGTATCTTGGACTGACACAGATACGCAGTATTTT. Protein: CASGGLASLVSWTDTDTQYF.

This clonotype was counted ten times or more. V usage is TRBV9 and J usage is TRBJ1-3, with D uncertain. The CDR3 is made up of 13 amino acids. The V gene lost 2 bases and the J gene lost 0 bases, with 3 bases spanning the gap. The germline gives CDR1 SGDLS, CDR2 YYNGEE. For the CDR3, the DNA is TGTGCCAGCAGCGTCCTCTCTGGAAACACCATATATTTT. As protein: CASSVLSGNTIYF.

This clonotype was observed at least ten times. V usage is TRBV7-6 and J usage is TRBJ2-7; D perhaps matches TRBD1 (5 bases). The germline CDR1 and CDR2 sequences are SGHVS and FNYEAQ. V lost 4 bases to trimming and J lost 4 bases, with 11 bases between them. The CDR3 is 13 residues long. The CDR3: CASSWGSQYEQYF. The CDR3, as DNA: TGTGCCAGCAGCTGGGGCAGTCAGTACGAGCAGTACTTC.

This clonotype was observed many times. The V call is TRBV7-3, the J call TRBJ2-3; no clear D. Trimming took 2 bases from V and 0 from J, leaving 6 bases between them. Germline lookup yields CDR1 SGHTA and CDR2 FQGTGA. The CDR3 consists of 14 residues. CDR3 in amino acids: CASSLSQSTDTQYF. CDR3 sequence (DNA): TGTGCCAGCAGCTTATCGCAAAGCACAGATACGCAGTATTTT.